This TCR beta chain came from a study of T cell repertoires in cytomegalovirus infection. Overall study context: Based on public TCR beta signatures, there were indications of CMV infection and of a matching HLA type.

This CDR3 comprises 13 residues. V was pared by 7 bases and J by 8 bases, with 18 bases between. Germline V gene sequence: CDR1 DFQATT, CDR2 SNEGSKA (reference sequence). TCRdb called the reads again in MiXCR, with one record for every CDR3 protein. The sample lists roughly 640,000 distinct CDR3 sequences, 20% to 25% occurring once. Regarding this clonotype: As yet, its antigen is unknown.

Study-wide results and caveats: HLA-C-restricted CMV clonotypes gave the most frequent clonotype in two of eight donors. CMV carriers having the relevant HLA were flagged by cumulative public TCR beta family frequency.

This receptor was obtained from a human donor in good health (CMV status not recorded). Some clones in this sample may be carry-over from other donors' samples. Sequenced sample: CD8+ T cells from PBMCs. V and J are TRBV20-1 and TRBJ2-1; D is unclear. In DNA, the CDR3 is TGCAGTGTCCCGGGCCAAATTCGGGATGAGCAGTTCTTC. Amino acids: CSVPGQIRDEQFF.